Below, 9 T cell receptor beta chains from the same sample are listed, as sequenced in a study of blood T cell repertoires in COVID-19. The assay was immunoSEQ multiplex PCR, and TCRdb's table has in-frame clones only and misses some. The table shows roughly 280,000 clones, with around 87% occurring only once. Sequencing input: peripheral blood. Source of these receptors: a woman aged 55-75 years with COVID-19, enrolled during active disease.

This clone has just one count. This chain links TRBV28 with TRBJ2-5; a weak D match, TRBD2 (6 bases). V was shortened by 10 bases and J by 0 bases, with 18 bases between the two germline ends. Looked up from germline, CDR1 is MDHEN and CDR2 is SYDVKM. This CDR3 is built from 15 residues. CDR3 amino acids: CATLRAGYYQETQYF. CDR3 coding DNA: TGTGCCACACTCAGGGCGGGATACTACCAAGAGACCCAGTACTTC.

The chain is built from TRBV7-2 and TRBJ2-3, with D tentatively TRBD2 (6 bases). Per the germline V gene, CDR1 is SGHTA and CDR2 is FQGNSA. Trimming removed 3 bases at V and 0 bases at J, with 13 bases between. This CDR3 has 16 residues. The CDR3 DNA reads as TGTGCCAGCAGCTTCGGGGGAGACCCCAGCACAGATACGCAGTATTTT. The encoded protein is CASSFGGDPSTDTQYF. Filled out from reference TRBV7-2 and TRBJ2-3, the complete variable domain reads GAGVSQSPSNKVTEKGKDVELRCDPISGHTALYWYRQSLGQGLEFLIYFQGNSAPDKSGLPSDRFSAERTGGSVSTLTIQRTQQEDSAVYLCASSFGGDPSTDTQYFGPGTRLTVL.

The chain couples TRBV29-1 to TRBJ1-6, with D tentatively TRBD1 (6 bases). Trimming took 3 bases from V and 14 from J, leaving 20 bases between them. This CDR3 comprises 14 residues. Germline CDR1 and CDR2: SQVTM and ANQGSEA. The CDR3 region is CSVEVQGTEGTLHF. The CDR3 bases are TGCAGCGTTGAGGTTCAGGGGACCGAAGGAACCCTCCACTTT.

This clone has a count of ten or more. The chain has TRBV4-1 and TRBJ1-5; TRBD1 matches at 7 bases. This CDR3 has 15 residues. The V gene's germline CDR1 is MGHRA and CDR2 YSYEKL. J was trimmed by 2 bases and V by 4 bases; bases with no gene match: 5. For the CDR3, the DNA is TGCGCCAGCAGCCGCGGACAGGCGGGCAATCAGCCCCAGCATTTT. Translating gives CASSRGQAGNQPQHF.

This chain connects TRBV10-3 to TRBJ2-7; TRBD1 matches at 7 bases. The CDR3 is 15 residues long. Germline assignment: CDR1 ENHRY and CDR2 SYGVKD. V trimming: 4 bases; J trimming: 2 bases; junction bases outside the gene matches: 8. CDR3 loop: CAISVRTGQAYEQYF. The CDR3 nucleotides are TGTGCCATCAGTGTCCGGACAGGACAAGCCTACGAGCAGTACTTC.

The chain uses TRBV11-1 and TRBJ2-4; D is perhaps TRBD1 (6 bases). Germline CDR1 reads SGHAT; CDR2 reads FQDESV (reference sequence). Between the trimmed V and J ends, which lost 3 bases and 9 bases, there was a span of 18 bases. CDR3 size: 15 residues. CDR3 loop: CASSFQGGSVSIQYF. The CDR3 coding sequence is TGTGCCAGCAGCTTCCAAGGGGGTTCAGTGAGCATTCAGTACTTC.

The CDR3 here is CASSQDVTGTGGNTIYF. The CDR3 DNA reads as TGTGCCAGCAGCCAAGACGTAACCGGGACTGGCGGAAACACCATATATTTT. The V gene is TRBV3-1 (or the pseudogene TRBV3-2), the J gene TRBJ1-3, with a possible D match to TRBD1 (5 bases). Per the germline V gene, CDR1 is LGHDT and CDR2 is YNNKEL (reference sequence). With 0 bases removed from V and 4 bases from J, the gap between germline ends came to 16 bases. CDR3 length: 17 residues.

The chain recombines TRBV27 with TRBJ1-1, with TRBD1 identical over 7 bases. CDR3 length: 16 residues. The J segment lost 2 bases and the V segment lost 5 bases, leaving 11 bases of the junction unmatched. CDR1 and CDR2 (germline): MNHEY, SMNVEV (reference sequence). CDR3 nucleotide sequence: TGTGCCAGCAGTCCTCGGTCAGGGGGTGGTAACACTGAAGCTTTCTTT. The encoded protein is CASSPRSGGGNTEAFF.

The genes are TRBV7-8 and TRBJ2-1; D call uncertain. CDR1 is SGHVS and CDR2 is FQNEAQ in the germline V gene. This CDR3 has 20 residues. V was pared by 4 bases and J by 0 bases, with 25 bases between. In nucleotides, the CDR3 is TGTGCCAGCAGCTCCCTTCAAGTGGCAGGTCGATATAGCTCCTACAATGAGCAGTTCTTC. As protein: CASSSLQVAGRYSSYNEQFF.